Shown below are 6 T cell receptor beta chains from a single sample sequenced in a study of T cell responses to AZD1222 COVID-19 vaccine. Assay: immunoSEQ multiplex PCR; the TCRdb copy retains only in-frame clones and omits some. This table has roughly 110,000 clones, 80% to 90% appearing once. Sequenced here: peripheral blood, sampled on day 0 of AZD1222 vaccination. These receptors were taken from an adult in good health.

The rearrangement links TRBV5-1 to TRBJ2-5; tentative D call: TRBD1 (5 bases). This CDR3 is built from 13 residues. V lost 0 bases and J lost 5, with 8 bases in between. The germline V gene has CDR1 SGHRS and CDR2 YFSETQ. DNA of the CDR3: TGCGCCAGCAGCTTGGACAGGTTGGAGACCCAGTACTTC. This gives the protein CASSLDRLETQYF.

This clone was picked up one time. The rearrangement uses TRBV3-1 (or the pseudogene TRBV3-2) and TRBJ2-1; 7 nucleotides align to TRBD2. In germline, CDR1 is LGHDT, CDR2 YNNKEL (reference sequence). V trimming: 2 bases; J trimming: 8 bases; junction bases outside the gene matches: 6. The CDR3 totals 14 residues. The CDR3 bases are TGTGCCAGCAGCCAACCGGGGGGTGGAGATGAGCAGTTCTTC. It yields the protein CASSQPGGGDEQFF.

In its sample, this clone was seen once. The V call is TRBV6-2 or TRBV6-3, the J call TRBJ1-5; a possible D gene is TRBD1 (5 bases). Germline lookup yields CDR1 MNHEY and CDR2 SVGEGT. V was trimmed by 6 bases and J by 1 base, leaving 16 bases between them. CDR3 size: 16 residues. CDR3: CASSDPMGVSNQPQHF. In nucleotides, the CDR3 is TGTGCCAGCAGCGACCCGATGGGGGTGAGCAATCAGCCCCAGCATTTT.

This chain links TRBV9 with TRBJ1-2; D unresolved. V shed 0 bases and J shed 4 bases, with 13 bases lying between them. The CDR3 is 15 residues long. Germline V gene data show CDR1 as SGDLS and CDR2 as YYNGEE. The CDR3 reads CASSVESPGPYGYTF. In DNA form, the CDR3 reads TGTGCCAGCAGCGTAGAGTCCCCGGGTCCCTATGGCTACACCTTC.

The chain uses TRBV18 and TRBJ2-5; a possible D gene is TRBD1 (6 bases). Germline CDR1 KGHSH, CDR2 LQKENI. The CDR3 spans 17 residues. Trimming shortened V by 0 bases and J by 4 bases, and 18 bases separated the two germline ends. The CDR3 DNA sequence: TGTGCCAGCTCACCACCCTCCAGGGGACCCGAGGGAGAGACCCAGTACTTC. Amino acids: CASSPPSRGPEGETQYF. Variable domain in full (rest from reference TRBV18 and TRBJ2-5): NAGVMQNPRHLVRRRGQEARLRCSPMKGHSHVYWYRQLPEEGLKFMVYLQKENIIDESGMPKERFSAEFPKEGPSILRIQQVVRGDSAAYFCASSPPSRGPEGETQYFGPGTRLLVL.

V usage is TRBV18 and J usage is TRBJ1-6; possibly TRBD1 for D (5 bases). Germline CDR1 and CDR2: KGHSH and LQKENI. With 8 bases removed from V and 7 bases from J, the gap between germline ends came to 12 bases. CDR3 length equals 13 residues. In nucleotides, the CDR3 is TGTGCCAGCGCAGGGTCGCGAAATTCACCCCTCCACTTT. Its protein is CASAGSRNSPLHF.